The TCR beta chain under discussion was sequenced for a study of cytomegalovirus exposure and HLA in healthy donors (TCRdb year 2017). At the level of the whole study: An earlier analysis of some 500 of the donors reported about 250 Gb of sequence data and approximately 110 million unique TCR beta sequences from approximately 180 million T cells. Of the roughly 400 genotyped donors, around 81% fell in the genetic ancestry cluster associated with self-reported Caucasian donors. Across some 400 genotyped donors of the cohort, an average of about 240,000 unique TCR beta nucleotide sequences per donor were sequenced, and roughly a sixth of those sequences were non-productive. Rather than drawing on any new phenotypic data, the later analysis identified candidate immune exposures from TCR beta sequences and the way those sequences occurred across donors. Roughly 300 gigabases of sequencing data and tens of millions of unique TCR sequences were included in an early release covering about 700 HLA-typed donors. Both class I and class II loci were covered by HLA typing, at four-digit resolution. Four to six DR-DQ haplotypes were handled as single units for association and clustering, since linkage in the cohort was strong. Donor age, sex, ethnicity and CMV serostatus were compiled alongside the repertoire data. Besides the first cohort of around 670 subjects, a separate validation cohort made up of some 110 different subjects was used. Typing coverage differed by locus: A, B, C, DRB1 and DQB1 were typed in roughly 629-630 donors, DQA1 in about 500, DPA1 in 600 to 610, and DPB1 in around 490. A later genetic analysis took genome-wide SNP genotypes for about three fifths of the 666 donors and used that subset as a discovery cohort. Every repertoire in the discovery cohort had been generated on one and the same sequencing platform. Using immunosequencing, the study profiled T cell repertoires from fewer than 700 subjects and related those repertoires to cytomegalovirus serostatus. An earlier analysis of 587 of the donors applied high-throughput TCR beta sequencing to assess whether each TCR beta V gene segment acted as functional or pseudogenic. A later analysis re-analyzed previously published TCR beta repertoires from 666 donors and added high-resolution HLA genotyping to study TCR occurrence patterns. High-throughput TCR immunosequencing, statistical association of individual TCRs with disease status, and machine learning were combined to predict cytomegalovirus infection status. The study aimed to test whether cataloging public T cell receptors could reveal signatures of past pathogen exposure.

Results and caveats for the whole study, not just this receptor: Because HLA typing was missing for some donors at each locus, association tests included only the typed subset. A later analysis found that TCR association rates varied across HLA loci, with DRB1 alleles showing the most associated TCRs and HLA-C alleles the fewest. In a later genetic analysis, a missense DCLRE1C variant was associated with V-gene and J-gene trimming of TCR beta chains, and the association was replicated in an independent cohort. A later analysis associated 15,000 to 20,000 TCR beta sequences with specific HLA alleles at a false discovery rate of 0.05. A later analysis reported that several top co-occurrence clusters appeared linked to parvovirus B19, influenza, CMV and Epstein-Barr virus. Most CMV-associated TCR beta chains appeared to be HLA-restricted in a later analysis, and the HLA associations seemed to be driven largely by CMV exposure. The study gave a list of under 200 TCR beta chains associated with cytomegalovirus. Because counts were too low, 15 to 20 rarely observed V segments, including chromosome 9 orphons, were excluded from the earlier analysis of several hundred of the donors. Sequencing depth was assumed to be roughly uniform across donors in the presence/absence analyses, though that assumption may not hold. Strong co-occurrence of HLA alleles, especially DR and DQ, made assigning TCR associations to individual alleles difficult. While some public TCRs were present in many individuals, most TCR sequences turned up only very rarely across donors. A later genetic analysis reported fewer N-insertions in productive TCRs among donors in an Asian-associated ancestry cluster than the roughly 620-donor mean. Linkage disequilibrium might explain the correlated functional status among segregating V segments, but an unknown experimental factor could not be excluded. A cluster of highly shared sequence variants was judged likely to represent a technical artifact of the sequencing pipeline. Compared with equally common non-associated chains, HLA-associated TCR beta chains in a later analysis were more clonally expanded and had lower generation probabilities. In this cohort, only TCR beta chains were sequenced, and detectable features were limited by the absence of alpha or paired-chain data. A further reported finding was that TCR beta sequences accurately predicted the HLA-A and HLA-B alleles for most subjects in the first cohort. The only immune exposure information available for the cohort was CMV serostatus. Cytomegalovirus status was reported to be diagnosed by the classifier with high specificity and sensitivity in both the original and validation cohorts. Broadly in line with IMGT annotations, most TCR beta V segments showed up in productive rearrangements about 90% or about 30% of the time in an earlier analysis of 587 of the donors. It was suggested by the authors that the approach could potentially be generalized to other disease states and immunological phenotypes. In vitro tests confirmed that three of the cytomegalovirus-associated TCR beta chains recognize cytomegalovirus antigens.

In total, roughly 670 healthy bone marrow donors made up the cohort. Cohort members were all nominally healthy when sampled, although unrecorded immune exposures were likely present. The donor tested CMV seropositive and was one of the 289 seropositive cohort members. Each donor provided a peripheral blood sample, and peripheral blood mononuclear cells were used for TCR beta sequencing. The Qiagen DNeasy Blood Extraction Kit was used to extract genomic DNA from the blood cell samples. Turning to this clone: There is no known antigen for this receptor. Base qualities are not at hand, and no much larger clone is one base apart.

Library creation used the immunoSEQ multiplex PCR assay. For the multiplex PCR, a mixture combining 60 forward primers for TCR Vbeta segments and 13 reverse primers for TCR Jbeta segments was used. Amplification of the CDR3 region of rearranged TCR beta genes was performed with a multiplex PCR assay on genomic DNA. Amplified TCR beta libraries were sequenced as 87-base-pair reads on the Illumina HiSeq System. Per the original workflow: A later analysis tallied 70 million to 100 million unique TCR beta chains across the approximately 670 repertoires, and approximately 9.9 million of those chains were shared by two or more donors. Raw reads were error-corrected and collapsed into unique sequences by a nearest-neighbor algorithm in which closely related sequences were merged to remove PCR and sequencing errors. V, D and J gene segments were assigned by aligning CDR3 sequences to IMGT reference sequences. For a sequence to be retained, a match of at least six nucleotides was required to both a V gene segment and a J gene segment. A rearrangement was called productive if the CDR3 had no stop codons and remained in frame with V and J, and every other rearrangement was called non-productive. CDR3 was defined by IMGT convention, running from the second conserved V-encoded cysteine to the conserved J-encoded phenylalanine. The earlier analysis of about 590 of the donors excluded sequences that lacked an unambiguous match to a single V gene segment. In an earlier analysis of 587 of the donors, V segments were called functional above 56.7% productive rearrangements and were called segregating when the between-donor standard deviation exceeded 5%. A statistical classification framework was built for diagnosing cytomegalovirus status from the catalog of TCR beta chain sequences. In a later analysis, TCR nucleotide sequences were compared against IMGT/GENE-DB human TR gene sequences so that V and J genes could be assigned. A later analysis assigned CDR3 sequences and most-parsimonious VDJ recombination scenarios with the TCRdist pipeline. A later analysis defined each TCR beta chain by its CDR3 amino acid sequence plus V-gene family, and excluded reads lacking a unique V-gene family. A later analysis removed roughly 590 highly shared, low-generation-probability nucleotide sequences to deal with suspected cross-contamination and a sequencing artifact. In a later analysis, a clonal expansion index was calculated for each public chain from normalized within-repertoire ranks of inferred template counts. In a later analysis, generation probabilities were computed using a VDJ recombination model fitted to out-of-frame rearrangements, and the results were checked against IGoR. In a later analysis, hypergeometric tests were used to score TCR-TCR, TCR-HLA and TCR-CMV co-occurrence, with a repertoire-size bias correction applied to TCR pairs. To estimate false discovery rates, a later analysis permuted the HLA or CMV assignments 20 times. In a later analysis, co-occurring TCRs were grouped using DBSCAN, with TCRdist sequence similarity added in when clustering inside HLA-allele-positive subsets. For co-occurrence clustering, repertoires with fewer than 30,000 or more than 120,000 public chains were excluded, along with several repertoires with anomalous nucleotide sharing. Here the immuneACCESS table is served through TCRdb, limited to in-frame sequences with V and J called. Missing clones are a known gap in these copies; in checked studies unresolved V genes cover under half, and the rest lacks a known reason. The V and J calls and clone size come from that table; D and trimming were worked out from the DNA. Here the sample has around 150,000 clones; roughly four fifths occur a single time. The ten largest clones add up to 2.5% to 3% of the sample.

This TCR was sampled from a woman between 50 and 59 years old in good health and CMV-seropositive. The sequenced material came from PBMCs.

The sequenced DNA: TGTGCCAGCAGCTTAATGGCGGGAACTAGCACAGATACGCAGTATTTT. It specifies CASSLMAGTSTDTQYF. This sequence uses TRBV11-2 and TRBJ2-3; TRBD2 could be the D gene, as 6 bases match. Trimming removed 2 bases from V and 0 bases from J, leaving 12 bases between the germline ends. The germline V gene provides CDR1 SGHAT and CDR2 FQNNGV. The CDR3 goes from the cysteine to the phenylalanine over 16 residues. Left in the record is the CDR3 DNA by itself, 48 bases read in frame from the first base.